This TCR beta chain derives from a study of cytomegalovirus exposure and HLA in healthy donors. Whole-study results and caveats: Reported performance of the classifier showed diagnosis of cytomegalovirus status with high specificity and sensitivity. Researchers reported that a few CMV-associated chains were confirmed in vitro as CMV antigen-specific.

Trimming stripped 0 bases from V and 7 bases from J, with 19 bases between. CDR1 is SGHNT and CDR2 is YYREEE in the germline V gene (reference sequence). The length of the CDR3 is 16 residues. Assay used: immunoSEQ multiplex PCR; TCRdb lists only in-frame clones, some missing. The sample carries more than 90,000 clones, around 85% recorded once. Turning to this clone: The antigen is not known.

The V call is TRBV5-4, the J call TRBJ1-1; no reliable D call. The sequence derives from a man between 18 and 35 years old in good health and CMV-seropositive. The material sequenced was PBMCs. CDR3 amino acids: CASSLVVMAWRSEAFF. The CDR3 coding sequence is TGTGCCAGCAGCTTGGTTGTAATGGCGTGGCGGAGTGAAGCTTTCTTT.